This is a list of T cell receptor beta chains from one sample in a study of shared clonotypes between healthy human individuals. Some clones are missing from TCRdb's copy, which holds only in-frame ones; the method was immunoSEQ multiplex PCR. The sample lists 1,400,000 or so clones; approximately 98.5% were seen once. The specimen sequenced was naive CD4+ T cells sorted from blood. These receptors were taken from a man aged 25-40 years in good health. Both conserved end residues are part of each CDR3. The D gene is left open where the match is weak. Clone sizes are given selectively: once, few, many, or a class where the clone is expanded.

V: TRBV9
size: .
J: TRBJ2-3
D: .
CDR3: CASSVGRTSSSTDTQYF
DNA: TGTGCCAGCAGCGTAGGAAGGACTTCATCTAGCACAGATACGCAGTATTTT

V: TRBV27
size: .
J: TRBJ2-7
D: TRBD2
CDR3: CASSPRRLAGGSTLAYEQYF
DNA: TGTGCCAGCAGTCCCCGCCGACTAGCGGGAGGTTCTACGCTGGCCTACGAGCAGTACTTC

V: TRBV6-4
size: .
J: TRBJ2-3
D: TRBD2
CDR3: CASSEDSGSADTQYF
DNA: TGTGCCAGCAGTGAAGATAGCGGGAGCGCAGATACGCAGTATTTT

V: TRBV30
size: .
J: TRBJ2-2
D: TRBD1
CDR3: CAWSAAQGFGNTGELFF
DNA: TGTGCCTGGAGCGCCGCACAGGGGTTTGGGAACACCGGGGAGCTGTTTTTT

V: TRBV2
size: .
J: TRBJ1-2
D: .
CDR3: CASSAGLIYGYTF
DNA: TGTGCCAGCAGTGCGGGACTTATCTATGGCTACACCTTC

V: TRBV10-2
size: .
J: TRBJ2-2
D: .
CDR3: CASQVESRNTGELFF
DNA: TGCGCCAGCCAGGTGGAGTCAAGGAACACCGGGGAGCTGTTTTTT

V: TRBV27
size: .
J: TRBJ2-7
D: TRBD2
CDR3: CASRGTSGRYEQYF
DNA: TGTGCCAGCAGGGGGACTAGCGGGAGGTACGAGCAGTACTTC

V: TRBV2
size: .
J: TRBJ2-2
D: .
CDR3: CASSDTTSTGELFF
DNA: TGTGCCAGCAGTGACACCACGAGCACCGGGGAGCTGTTTTTT

V: TRBV18
size: .
J: TRBJ1-1
D: .
CDR3: CASGGQTTEAFF
DNA: TGTGCCAGCGGGGGCCAGACCACTGAAGCTTTCTTT

V: TRBV6-1
size: .
J: TRBJ1-3
D: .
CDR3: CASSEPGLGGNTIYF
DNA: TGTGCCAGCAGTGAACCGGGCCTCGGTGGAAACACCATATATTTT

V: TRBV6-5
size: .
J: TRBJ1-5
D: .
CDR3: CASSHRGGSNQPQHF
DNA: TGTGCCAGCAGCCACCGAGGAGGGAGCAATCAGCCCCAGCATTTT

V: TRBV5-6
size: .
J: TRBJ1-3
D: .
CDR3: CASSYTGNTIYF
DNA: TGTGCCAGCAGCTATACTGGAAACACCATATATTTT

V: TRBV4-3
size: .
J: TRBJ2-3
D: .
CDR3: CASSILGDTQYF
DNA: TGCGCCAGCAGCATTCTCGGAGATACGCAGTATTTT

V: TRBV29-1
size: .
J: TRBJ2-3
D: TRBD1
CDR3: CSVLGGWTGEISTDTQYF
DNA: TGCAGCGTTCTAGGGGGATGGACAGGAGAAATCTCTACAGATACGCAGTATTTT

V: TRBV7-2
size: .
J: TRBJ2-3
D: TRBD2
CDR3: CASSLRTGGQDTQYF
DNA: TGTGCCAGCAGCTTACGTACGGGAGGGCAAGATACGCAGTATTTT

V: TRBV7-8
size: .
J: TRBJ2-7
D: TRBD2
CDR3: CASSLLAGGTSSYEQYF
DNA: TGTGCCAGCAGCCTTCTAGCGGGAGGAACGAGCTCCTACGAGCAGTACTTC

V: TRBV5-8
size: .
J: TRBJ2-1
D: TRBD1
CDR3: CASSVGQGATYFSNEQFF
DNA: TGTGCCAGCAGCGTCGGACAGGGGGCTACTTATTTCAGCAATGAGCAGTTCTTC

V: TRBV6-1
size: .
J: TRBJ2-5
D: .
CDR3: CASSVTAQETQYF
DNA: TGTGCCAGCAGCGTGACGGCCCAAGAGACCCAGTACTTC

V: TRBV30
size: .
J: TRBJ1-5
D: .
CDR3: CAWSVRGDQPQHF
DNA: TGTGCCTGGAGTGTACGTGGGGATCAGCCCCAGCATTTT

V: TRBV28
size: once
J: TRBJ2-1
D: .
CDR3: CASSFQGRGTWNEQFF
DNA: TGTGCCAGCAGTTTCCAGGGGCGCGGGACGTGGAATGAGCAGTTCTTC

V: TRBV2
size: .
J: TRBJ2-5
D: .
CDR3: CASSEWGPLEYF
DNA: TGTGCCAGCAGTGAATGGGGGCCTCTCGAGTACTTC

V: TRBV5-4
size: .
J: TRBJ2-7
D: .
CDR3: CASSLPTGYSYEQYF
DNA: TGTGCCAGCAGCTTGCCGACAGGCTACTCCTACGAGCAGTACTTC

V: TRBV2
size: .
J: TRBJ2-7
D: .
CDR3: CASSEAGFSYEQYF
DNA: TGTGCCAGCAGTGAAGCCGGATTCTCCTACGAGCAGTACTTC

V: TRBV7-8
size: .
J: TRBJ2-3
D: TRBD2
CDR3: CASSLALAGVGGTQYF
DNA: TGTGCCAGCAGCCTAGCATTAGCGGGAGTTGGCGGTACGCAGTATTTT

V: TRBV30
size: .
J: TRBJ2-7
D: .
CDR3: CAWSYGTGYEQYF
DNA: TGTGCCTGGAGTTACGGGACTGGGTACGAGCAGTACTTC

V: TRBV19
size: .
J: TRBJ2-3
D: .
CDR3: CASSIAWTDTQYF
DNA: TGTGCCAGTAGTATCGCATGGACAGATACGCAGTATTTT

V: TRBV9
size: .
J: TRBJ2-1
D: .
CDR3: CASSEAGRTRGEQFF
DNA: TGTGCCAGCAGCGAGGCAGGCCGAACACGAGGGGAGCAGTTCTTC

V: TRBV11-2
size: .
J: TRBJ2-5
D: TRBD2
CDR3: CASSSTRLAGKWETQYF
DNA: TGTGCCAGCAGCTCGACACGACTAGCGGGAAAGTGGGAGACCCAGTACTTC

V: TRBV5-4
size: .
J: TRBJ2-7
D: TRBD2
CDR3: CASSRGGEAYEQYF
DNA: TGTGCCAGCAGCCGGGGGGGAGAGGCCTACGAGCAGTACTTC

V: TRBV30
size: .
J: TRBJ2-3
D: TRBD2
CDR3: CAWSSGLVTDTQYF
DNA: TGTGCCTGGAGTTCGGGACTAGTCACAGATACGCAGTATTTT

V: TRBV6-5
size: .
J: TRBJ2-3
D: TRBD2
CDR3: CASSYSVAGEDTQYF
DNA: TGTGCCAGCAGTTACTCGGTAGCGGGGGAAGATACGCAGTATTTT

V: TRBV28
size: once
J: TRBJ2-3
D: TRBD2
CDR3: CASSSASGSIPVDTQYF
DNA: TGTGCCAGCAGTTCGGCTAGCGGGAGCATCCCTGTAGATACGCAGTATTTT

V: TRBV19
size: .
J: TRBJ2-1
D: .
CDR3: CASSLRILRVDNEQFF
DNA: TGTGCCAGTAGCCTTAGGATTCTCAGGGTCGACAATGAGCAGTTCTTC

V: TRBV28
size: .
J: TRBJ1-5
D: TRBD1
CDR3: CASSFMGQGAGQPQHF
DNA: TGTGCCAGCAGTTTTATGGGACAGGGGGCTGGGCAGCCCCAGCATTTT

V: TRBV7-9
size: .
J: TRBJ2-2
D: TRBD1
CDR3: CASTDRGWNTTGELFF
DNA: TGTGCCAGCACTGACAGGGGATGGAACACCACCGGGGAGCTGTTTTTT

V: TRBV20-1
size: .
J: TRBJ1-1
D: .
CDR3: CSALVGTEAFF
DNA: TGCAGTGCCTTGGTAGGAACTGAAGCTTTCTTT

V: TRBV6-5
size: .
J: TRBJ1-1
D: TRBD1
CDR3: CASSRGQDSAEAFF
DNA: TGTGCCAGCAGTAGGGGACAGGACTCGGCTGAAGCTTTCTTT

V: TRBV19
size: .
J: TRBJ2-2
D: .
CDR3: CATTDPRLINTGELFF
DNA: TGTGCCACTACGGATCCCCGACTAATCAACACCGGGGAGCTGTTTTTT

V: TRBV10-3
size: .
J: TRBJ2-7
D: TRBD1
CDR3: CAATSIRGLAYEQYF
DNA: TGTGCCGCCACTTCTATAAGGGGGCTAGCCTACGAGCAGTACTTC

V: TRBV21-1
size: .
J: TRBJ1-5
D: .
CDR3: CASSKLQGGIQPQHF
DNA: TGTGCCAGCAGCAAACTACAGGGTGGAATTCAGCCCCAGCATTTT

V: TRBV5-1
size: .
J: TRBJ2-2
D: .
CDR3: CASSSDLTGELFF
DNA: TGCGCCAGCAGCTCGGACCTTACCGGGGAGCTGTTTTTT

V: TRBV11-2
size: .
J: TRBJ1-2
D: TRBD1
CDR3: CASSQPGQGGYGYTF
DNA: TGTGCCAGCAGCCAACCGGGACAGGGTGGATATGGCTACACCTTC

V: TRBV11-2
size: .
J: TRBJ1-2
D: TRBD1
CDR3: CASSFSSAPGQPVSYTF
DNA: TGTGCCAGCAGCTTTTCTTCGGCCCCGGGACAGCCTGTTAGCTACACCTTC

V: TRBV5-5
size: once
J: TRBJ2-5
D: TRBD1
CDR3: CASSLGRTGIETQYF
DNA: TGTGCCAGCAGCTTGGGAAGGACAGGGATAGAGACCCAGTACTTC

V: TRBV25-1
size: .
J: TRBJ1-2
D: .
CDR3: CASSERVGLWDGYTF
DNA: TGTGCCAGCAGTGAAAGAGTGGGGCTTTGGGATGGCTACACCTTC

V: TRBV7-3
size: .
J: TRBJ1-2
D: .
CDR3: CASTFGIYSNYGYTF
DNA: TGTGCCAGCACGTTCGGGATTTATTCTAACTATGGCTACACCTTC

V: TRBV4-3
size: .
J: TRBJ2-1
D: .
CDR3: CASSQDLHNEQFF
DNA: TGCGCCAGCAGCCAAGATCTCCACAATGAGCAGTTCTTC

V: TRBV2
size: .
J: TRBJ1-5
D: .
CDR3: CASSEDRAGGNQPQHF
DNA: TGTGCCAGCAGTGAAGACAGGGCGGGCGGAAATCAGCCCCAGCATTTT

V: TRBV21-1
size: .
J: TRBJ1-1
D: .
CDR3: CASSKVEVRGEAFF
DNA: TGTGCCAGCAGCAAAGTAGAAGTTAGGGGGGAAGCTTTCTTT

V: TRBV7-9
size: .
J: TRBJ1-1
D: .
CDR3: CASSLLENTEAFF
DNA: TGTGCCAGCAGCTTATTAGAGAACACTGAAGCTTTCTTT

V: TRBV23-1
size: .
J: TRBJ1-5
D: .
CDR3: CASSQSRPTSANRETGNQPQHF
DNA: TGCGCCAGCAGTCAATCACGCCCTACGTCCGCGAACAGGGAGACAGGCAATCAGCCCCAGCATTTT

V: TRBV7-9
size: .
J: TRBJ1-2
D: TRBD1
CDR3: CASGSQGARGYTF
DNA: TGTGCCAGCGGGTCGCAGGGGGCGCGTGGCTACACCTTC

V: TRBV9
size: .
J: TRBJ2-5
D: .
CDR3: CASSVGGTQYF
DNA: TGTGCCAGCAGCGTAGGCGGGACCCAGTACTTC